This T cell receptor beta chain originates from a study of follicular helper T cells after annual influenza vaccination (TCRdb year 2017). General notes on the study: Blood was collected on days 0, 7 and 28 after each seasonal influenza vaccination. Some subjects were followed across successive annual vaccinations spanning the 2013-2014, 2014-2015 and 2015-2016 seasons to study recall of cTfh clones. Samples from 2013-2014 were cryopreserved, whereas samples from about 2015 were processed immediately after collection. One week after vaccination, a second recruited cohort of 12 to 13 subjects (Table S1) displayed a similar ICOS+CD38+ cTfh response. Multi-year samples were obtained from about 6 subjects, with two vaccination seasons covered for a few subjects and three seasons covered for two subjects.

Results and caveats for the whole study, not just this receptor: ICOS+CD38+ cTfh clonality correlated with the frequency of that population, and its change correlated with the change in circulating plasmablast frequency. When influenza clone enrichment was assessed, the possibility that the much larger non-cTfh compartments were undersampled could not be excluded. A recurrent oligoclonal ICOS+CD38+ cTfh response containing tetramer and AIM influenza-specific clonotypes was recalled by successive annual vaccinations. Day 7 ICOS+CD38+ clones were most often found later in ICOS-CD38- cTfh, suggesting that subset may serve as a memory reservoir. Rare clonotypes could not be sampled because productive TCRB sequences were recovered from only about 9-20% of the analyzed cells.

This specimen's time point label, interpreted: 2014-2015 season, pre-vaccination. TCRB sequencing was used to follow sorted CD4 subsets from the blood of adults before and after they were given the seasonal inactivated influenza vaccine (Fluvarix). To be eligible, subjects had to live in the community and must not have received influenza vaccine in the previous 6 months. Reasons for exclusion included contraindications to influenza vaccine, substance abuse, HIV/AIDS, active malignancy, immunomodulatory medication, and active illness such as respiratory infection. Between about 40 and 100 mL of blood was sampled per time point. PBMC were isolated using Ficoll-Paque PLUS or SepMate separation. As a non-Tfh subset for comparison, CXCR5- memory CD4 T cells were sorted. Cell subsets were sorted from PBMC on a BD FACS Aria before DNA extraction. Comments on this clone: No cognate antigen has been identified for it. No base-level quality is on record; no much larger clone is a single base apart.

Libraries were prepared through the immunoSEQ multiplex PCR assay. Adaptive Biotechnologies carried out TCRB amplification, library preparation, sequencing and preliminary bioinformatics at Survey level resolution. As for the original processing: Clonality was computed in R as 1 minus normalized Shannon entropy; the Gini index was calculated with the R package ineq. To get the overlap score, the summed counts of shared sequences were divided by the total counts of all sequences in both of the compared samples. Shared-clonotype significance used Fisher's exact test assuming a theoretical repertoire of 10^7 TCRB sequences. This immuneACCESS table, as held by TCRdb, lists in-frame sequences with V and J called but not all clones. Of the missing ones, under half trace to an unresolved V gene in checked studies; the others have no known cause. V and J calls plus clone size are reproduced from that table; the DNA served to infer D and trimming. Here the sample has more than 10,000 clones; roughly four fifths occur a single time. The top ten hold about 0.91% of the sample.

The sample was CXCR5- memory CD4+ T cells sorted from blood, taken on the day of influenza vaccination. What this sample's cell subset or site label stands for: CXCR5- memory CD4 T cells. The TCR was taken from an adult who received the influenza vaccine.

The DNA sequence is TGTGCCAGTAGTATAGATCGAAGTCGGTACGGCGGTTTGGGGACGAACACTGAAGCTTTCTTT. This yields the protein CASSIDRSRYGGLGTNTEAFF. The sequence is built from TRBV19 and TRBJ1-1; tentative D gene TRBD1, with 5 bases matching. Trimming removed 0 bases from V and 1 base from J, leaving 27 bases between the germline ends. CDR1 is given as LNHDA and CDR2 as SQIVND, both from the germline V gene (reference sequence). The CDR3 contains 21 residues, cysteine and phenylalanine counted. Kept here is only the CDR3 DNA, which spans 63 bases and is read in frame from base 1.